A single sample gave rise to the 14 T cell receptor beta chains below, sequenced in a study of OX40 agonist ivuxolimab in advanced cancers. The table came from immunoSEQ multiplex PCR; TCRdb's copy has only in-frame clones and leaves some out. This table holds about 80,000 clones, more than 80% found once. The source material was CD4+ or CD8+ T cells sorted from blood, sampled in a trial of the OX40 agonist ivuxolimab. All receptors come from an adult with an advanced solid tumor such as melanoma, head and neck, liver or kidney cancer.

The chain uses TRBV7-9 and TRBJ1-1, with TRBD1 identical over 7 bases. Trimming removed 4 bases from V and 1 base from J; junction bases left unmatched: 3. Germline V gives CDR1 SEHNR, CDR2 FQNEAQ (reference sequence). The CDR3 spans 14 residues. This CDR3 reads CASSSRTGNTEAFF. CDR3 nucleotide sequence: TGTGCCAGCAGCTCGAGGACAGGGAACACTGAAGCTTTCTTT.

This chain uses TRBV6-1 with TRBJ2-1; TRBD1 agrees at 8 bases. The CDR3 sequence is 17 residues long. Germline CDR1 is MNHNS and CDR2 is SASEGT. V was clipped by 1 base and J by 2 bases; unmatched bases: 7. CDR3 bases: TGTGCCAGCAGTGAAGTAGGGGGCAGGGGGCCCTACAATGAGCAGTTCTTC. Translating it yields CASSEVGGRGPYNEQFF.

The genes are TRBV28 and TRBJ1-1; D is ambiguous. CDR3 length equals 13 residues. The germline CDR1 and CDR2 sequences are MDHEN and SYDVKM. The V end lost 2 bases, the J end lost 7 bases, and 11 bases lay between the germline ends. Here the CDR3 reads CASSLRHTREAFF. In nucleotides, the CDR3 is TGTGCCAGCAGTTTACGACACACACGTGAAGCTTTCTTT.

This chain joins TRBV27 and TRBJ2-5; D unresolved. The V gene lost 5 bases and the J gene lost 4 bases, with 14 bases spanning the gap. In germline, CDR1 is MNHEY, CDR2 SMNVEV (reference sequence). The CDR3 runs to 14 residues. The CDR3 DNA sequence: TGTGCCAGCAGTCCGACTTTACCGAGAGAGACCCAGTACTTC. Protein product: CASSPTLPRETQYF.

The V gene is TRBV6-5, the J gene TRBJ1-6; D is ambiguous. The CDR3 is made up of 13 amino acids. V was pared by 2 bases and J by 6 bases, with 5 bases between. The germline CDR1 and CDR2 sequences are MNHEY and SVGAGI. This chain's CDR3 is CASSYLSNSPLHF. As DNA, the CDR3 is TGTGCCAGCAGTTACCTCAGTAATTCACCCCTCCACTTT.

The chain links TRBV7-2 to TRBJ2-7, with D possibly being TRBD1 or TRBD2 (5 bases each). Looked up from germline, CDR1 is SGHTA and CDR2 is FQGNSA. This CDR3 comprises 14 residues. V lost 7 bases and J 6 bases, leaving 19 bases between the germline ends. The CDR3 coding sequence is TGTGCCAGCACCTCACTATCCCGAGGGACCGAGCAGTACTTC. Residues: CASTSLSRGTEQYF.

The chain joins TRBV20-1 to TRBJ2-5, with D unresolved. The CDR3 totals 11 residues. The germline V gene has CDR1 DFQATT and CDR2 SNEGSKA (reference sequence). V lost 7 bases and J 5 bases, leaving 11 bases between the germline ends. CDR3 sequence reads: CSDKGGETQYF. The CDR3 DNA reads as TGCAGTGATAAAGGTGGTGAGACCCAGTACTTC.

The chain links TRBV18 to TRBJ2-1; D is perhaps TRBD1 (6 bases). Trimming shortened V by 3 bases and J by 1 base, and 10 bases separated the two germline ends. In germline, CDR1 is KGHSH, CDR2 LQKENI. The CDR3 is made up of 15 amino acids. In DNA, the CDR3 is TGTGCCAGCTCACCGCCTACAGGGTCCTACAATGAGCAGTTCTTC. Its translation: CASSPPTGSYNEQFF.

V and J are TRBV23-1 and TRBJ1-5; D is uncertain. TRBV23-1 carries the ORF label, with uncertain function. V was pared by 3 bases and J by 0 bases, with 9 bases between. The CDR3 contains 15 residues. CDR3 nucleotides: TGCGCCAGCAGTCATGGTGTTTATAGCAATCAGCCCCAGCATTTT. It translates to CASSHGVYSNQPQHF.

This chain joins TRBV13 and TRBJ2-4; 8 bases line up with TRBD1. The V and J ends lost 5 bases and 4 bases, in that order; junction bases with no gene match: 4. Germline V gene data show CDR1 as PRHDT and CDR2 as FYEKMQ (reference sequence). This CDR3 is built from 14 residues. In DNA form, the CDR3 reads TGTGCCAGCAGCCCCGGACAGGGAAAAAACATTCAGTACTTC. Translation: CASSPGQGKNIQYF.

The V call is TRBV2, the J call TRBJ2-5; no clear D. The CDR3 runs 14 residues. Between the trimmed V and J ends, which lost 2 bases and 6 bases, there was a span of 13 bases. Germline values: CDR1 SNHLY, CDR2 FYNNEI. CDR3 DNA: TGTGCCAGCAGTGAAACTGGGCGCGACAAGACCCAGTACTTC. It encodes CASSETGRDKTQYF.

This chain joins TRBV11-2 and TRBJ2-5, with D uncertain. The ends were cut back, 4 bases at V and 3 bases at J, with 9 bases in the middle. Germline CDR1 is SGHAT and CDR2 is FQNNGV. This CDR3 region has 13 residues. The CDR3: CASSSYLKETQYF. The CDR3 DNA is TGTGCCAGCAGCTCTTATCTGAAAGAGACCCAGTACTTC.

J is TRBJ2-3 and V is TRBV2; D is unresolved. The CDR3 length is 11 residues. Deletions cut 4 bases from V and 5 bases from J, with 4 bases between. CDR1 is SNHLY and CDR2 is FYNNEI in the germline V gene. CDR3 protein: CASSVRDTQYF. In nucleotides, the CDR3 is TGTGCCAGCAGTGTCAGAGATACGCAGTATTTT.

The gene calls are TRBV29-1 and TRBJ1-1; a possible D gene is TRBD1 (6 bases). V was shortened by 6 bases and J by 0 bases, with 23 bases between the two germline ends. The germline CDR1 and CDR2 sequences are SQVTM and ANQGSEA. This CDR3 spans 17 amino acids. CDR3 coding DNA: TGCAGCGTCAGGGACACCCTCTCTGTTCAGATGAACACTGAAGCTTTCTTT. Protein product: CSVRDTLSVQMNTEAFF.